These 25 T cell receptor beta chains were sequenced from one sample in a study of blood T cell repertoires in COVID-19. Profiling relied on immunoSEQ multiplex PCR, and the TCRdb table lists in-frame clones only, not all of them. The sample lists nearly 300,000 clones, roughly 84% seen once, with over 1.1% in the top ten. The sample was peripheral blood. All receptors come from a human donor with COVID-19, enrolled during active disease. The donor label of this sample is uncertain.

The DNA for the CDR3 is TGTGCCAGCAGCTTGGGGGAGGACGGAGGAAAACTGTTTTTT. Its translation is CASSLGEDGGKLFF. The genes are TRBV5-6 and TRBJ1-4; D remains ambiguous. V lost 0 bases to trimming and J lost 10 bases, with 13 bases between them. Germline V lookup: CDR1 SGHDT, CDR2 YYEEEE. The CDR3 sequence is 14 residues long. Filled out from reference TRBV5-6 and TRBJ1-4, the complete variable domain reads DAGVTQSPTHLIKTRGQQVTLRCSPKSGHDTVSWYQQALGQGPQFIFQYYEEEERQRGNFPDRFSGHQFPNYSSELNVNALLLGDSALYLCASSLGEDGGKLFFGSGTQLSVL.

This rearrangement joins TRBV29-1 to TRBJ2-7; 8 positions match TRBD1. The CDR3 contains 13 residues. Unmatched junction bases numbered 16, after V lost 7 bases and J lost 11 bases. CDR1 and CDR2 from the germline V gene are SQVTM and ANQGSEA. CDR3 nucleotides: TGCAGCGCCAGACCGGGACAGGCCGTATTCGAGTACTTC. Translating it yields CSARPGQAVFEYF.

V gene TRBV28 combines with J gene TRBJ2-7, with D possibly TRBD1 on 6 matching bases. There are 15 residues in the CDR3. The germline CDR1 and CDR2 sequences are MDHEN and SYDVKM. V lost 8 bases and J 3 bases, leaving 20 bases between the germline ends. CDR3 loop: CASCSPGADLYEQYF. CDR3 nucleotide sequence: TGTGCCAGCTGCTCGCCAGGGGCCGACCTCTACGAGCAGTACTTC.

The chain employs TRBV3-1 (or the pseudogene TRBV3-2) and TRBJ1-1, with TRBD1 identical over 7 bases. The CDR3 runs 13 residues. Germline CDR1 LGHDT, CDR2 YNNKEL (reference sequence). V dropped 3 bases and J dropped 10; count of bases not matched to a gene: 8. CDR3 bases: TGTGCCAGCAGCCAGGGTGACAGGGAGGCAGCTTTCTTT. Its protein product is CASSQGDREAAFF.

The genes are TRBV5-1 and TRBJ2-7; a possible D gene is TRBD1 (6 bases). The CDR3 is made up of 15 amino acids. Trimming pared 0 bases from V and 5 bases from J, leaving 15 bases between. Germline V gives CDR1 SGHRS, CDR2 YFSETQ. CDR3 region: CASSLEGRGQDEQYF. CDR3 coding DNA: TGCGCCAGCAGCTTGGAGGGCAGGGGTCAGGACGAGCAGTACTTC. Drawing the rest from reference TRBV5-1 and TRBJ2-7, the complete variable domain is KAGVTQTPRYLIKTRGQQVTLSCSPISGHRSVSWYQQTPGQGLQFLFEYFSETQRNKGNFPGRFSGRQFSNSRSEMNVSTLELGDSALYLCASSLEGRGQDEQYFGPGTRLTVT.

The chain has TRBV28 and TRBJ1-5, with no clear D. V gave up 4 bases and J gave up 0 bases, with 13 bases separating them. Germline lookup yields CDR1 MDHEN and CDR2 SYDVKM. The CDR3 covers 16 residues. The CDR3 spells CASSYAGTLSNQPQHF. CDR3 coding DNA: TGTGCCAGCAGTTACGCGGGCACGCTTAGCAATCAGCCCCAGCATTTT.

This rearrangement joins TRBV6-5 to TRBJ2-3; 7 bases are shared with TRBD2. The CDR3 consists of 14 residues. V gave up 7 bases and J gave up 4 bases; unmatched junction bases: 8. Germline CDR1 and CDR2: MNHEY and SVGAGI. The CDR3 loop reads CASIGVLASDTQYF. CDR3 DNA sequence: TGTGCCAGCATTGGGGTACTAGCGTCAGATACGCAGTATTTT.

This clone came up a few times. V is TRBV4-3 and J is TRBJ2-3, with D uncertain. The CDR3 runs 14 residues. V was trimmed by 0 bases and J by 5 bases, leaving 9 bases between them. Per the germline V gene, CDR1 is LGHNA and CDR2 is YSLEER. The chain's CDR3 is CASSQDSIRDTQYF. The CDR3 nucleotides read TGCGCCAGCAGCCAAGATAGCATTAGAGATACGCAGTATTTT.

The chain is built from TRBV28 and TRBJ1-5, with a possible D match to TRBD1 (6 bases). The CDR3 is made up of 15 amino acids. The germline gives CDR1 MDHEN, CDR2 SYDVKM. V was cut by 3 bases and J by 16 bases, with 25 bases left in between. The CDR3 region has the DNA TGTGCCAGCAGTTTGGGCTGGTTTAACACAGGGCAAAATCATTTT. The encoded protein is CASSLGWFNTGQNHF.

Worth noting for this clone: Additional DNA sequences in this sample encode the identical CDR3. The CDR3 region has the DNA TGTGCCAGCAGCCAAGAGACTCCTAGCACAGATACGCAGTATTTT. Protein sequence: CASSQETPSTDTQYF. The chain joins TRBV14 to TRBJ2-3, with unresolved D. Germline lookup yields CDR1 SGHDN and CDR2 FVKESK. V lost 0 bases, J lost 0 bases, and 7 bases lay in between. This CDR3 is built from 15 residues.

This clone has at least ten counts. This rearrangement joins TRBV12-5 to TRBJ2-7; the match to TRBD2 covers 13 bases. J gave up 7 bases and V 1 base, and 16 bases lay outside the gene matches. There are 19 residues in the CDR3. Germline loops: CDR1 LGHNT, CDR2 FRNRAP. CDR3 region: CASGLAPGTSGTCCWEQYF. CDR3 sequence (DNA): TGTGCTAGTGGTTTGGCTCCCGGGACTAGCGGGACATGCTGTTGGGAGCAGTACTTC. Filled out from reference TRBV12-5 and TRBJ2-7, the complete variable domain reads DARVTQTPRHKVTEMGQEVTMRCQPILGHNTVFWYRQTMMQGLELLAYFRNRAPLDDSGMPKDRFSAEMPDATLATLKIQPSEPRDSAVYFCASGLAPGTSGTCCWEQYFGPGTRLTVT.

The chain employs TRBV6-4 and TRBJ2-1, with 13 bases aligning to TRBD2. Trimming removed 7 bases from V and 4 bases from J; junction bases left unmatched: 10. The length of the CDR3 is 17 residues. Germline values: CDR1 MRHNA, CDR2 SNTAGT. The CDR3 protein is CASTRLAGGEVYNEQFF. The CDR3 DNA sequence: TGTGCCAGCACAAGACTAGCGGGAGGAGAGGTATACAATGAGCAGTTCTTC.

This sequence joins TRBV11-3 and TRBJ2-2, with D unresolved. The CDR3 contains 13 residues. The germline V and J ends were trimmed by 4 bases and 4 bases, with 7 bases remaining between them. CDR1 SGHNT and CDR2 YENEEA come from the germline V gene. CDR3 region: CASSSDLTGELFF. The CDR3 DNA reads as TGTGCCAGCAGCTCAGACCTCACCGGGGAGCTGTTTTTT.

The chain has TRBV28 and TRBJ1-1, with 12 bases fitting TRBD1. Per the germline V gene, CDR1 is MDHEN and CDR2 is SYDVKM. V lost 6 bases and J lost 4; bases outside the gene matches: 18. The CDR3 extends over 19 amino acids. CDR3 in DNA: TGTGCCAGCAGCTCCCCCCGGGGGACAGGGGGCCCCCTTAGCACTGAAGCTTTCTTT. It is translated as CASSSPRGTGGPLSTEAFF.

The rearrangement links TRBV3-1 (or the pseudogene TRBV3-2) to TRBJ2-7, with D possibly being TRBD1 (6 bases). Germline CDR1 LGHDT, CDR2 YNNKEL (reference sequence). The CDR3 is 13 amino acids. V shed 4 bases and J shed 9 bases, with 16 bases lying between them. The chain's CDR3 is CASSPGQIRAQYF. CDR3 coding DNA: TGTGCCAGCAGCCCCGGACAGATTAGGGCGCAGTACTTC.

This clone was found a few times. The chain carries TRBV5-1 and TRBJ2-1, with 7 bases fitting TRBD2. The CDR3 covers 15 residues. Germline lookup yields CDR1 SGHRS and CDR2 YFSETQ. V shed 2 bases, J shed 7 bases, and the junction held 9 bases outside the gene matches. CDR3 region: CASSFLAESRNEQFF. CDR3 nucleotide sequence: TGCGCCAGCAGCTTCCTAGCGGAATCTAGGAATGAGCAGTTCTTC. The full variable domain, rest sourced from reference TRBV5-1 and TRBJ2-1, is KAGVTQTPRYLIKTRGQQVTLSCSPISGHRSVSWYQQTPGQGLQFLFEYFSETQRNKGNFPGRFSGRQFSNSRSEMNVSTLELGDSALYLCASSFLAESRNEQFFGPGTRLTVL.

The chain recombines TRBV19 with TRBJ1-5; D is ambiguous. Germline CDR1 LNHDA, CDR2 SQIVND (reference sequence). The CDR3 length is 15 residues. Trimming pared 5 bases from V and 3 bases from J, leaving 14 bases between. Here the CDR3 DNA reads TGTGCCAGTAGTTCCTTGAGAGACAACAATCAGCCCCAGCATTTT. This encodes CASSSLRDNNQPQHF.

V and J are TRBV6-5 and TRBJ1-5, with 10 bases lining up with TRBD1. The V gene's germline CDR1 is MNHEY and CDR2 SVGAGI. V was clipped by 6 bases and J by 5 bases; unmatched bases: 4. The CDR3 has 14 amino acids. CDR3 residues: CASRGGTGDQPQHF. In DNA form, the CDR3 reads TGTGCCAGCAGGGGGGGGACAGGGGATCAGCCCCAGCATTTT.

The chain uses TRBV5-1 and TRBJ1-3; 7 bases match TRBD1. The V gene end was trimmed by 4 bases and the J gene end by 0 bases; junction bases not matched to a gene: 7. The germline V gene encodes CDR1 SGHRS and CDR2 YFSETQ. This CDR3 is built from 16 residues. CDR3 nucleotides: TGCGCCAGCAGCCTCGTACAGGGGCGCTCTGGAAACACCATATATTTT. Protein: CASSLVQGRSGNTIYF.

The chain employs TRBV11-3 and TRBJ2-2, with 8 bases that match TRBD2. Per the germline V gene, CDR1 is SGHNT and CDR2 is YENEEA. This CDR3 has 14 amino acids. V dropped 6 bases and J dropped 4; count of bases not matched to a gene: 4. The CDR3 nucleotides are TGTGCCAGCAGTTTTAGCGGGACCACCGGGGAGCTGTTTTTT. Translated, it gives CASSFSGTTGELFF.

This clone appeared a few times. The V call is TRBV19, the J call TRBJ1-5; D is uncertain. Germline V gene data show CDR1 as LNHDA and CDR2 as SQIVND (reference sequence). Trimming left V 6 bases short and J 6 bases short, with 12 bases between. The CDR3 is 13 amino acids. Here the CDR3 reads CASSGGVGQPQHF. The DNA for the CDR3 is TGTGCCAGTAGCGGCGGGGTGGGTCAGCCCCAGCATTTT.

This chain connects TRBV5-1 to TRBJ2-1; 7 bases match TRBD2. V shed 0 bases and J 7 bases; nucleotides not matched to a gene: 16. The CDR3 consists of 18 residues. From germline, CDR1 is SGHRS and CDR2 YFSETQ. CDR3 in DNA: TGCGCCAGCAGCTTGGTTTCTAGCGGTAGCAACCGTAGGAATGAGCAGTTCTTC. Amino acids: CASSLVSSGSNRRNEQFF.

This clone appeared once. The chain carries TRBV7-8 and TRBJ2-7, with 12 bases matching TRBD2. V dropped 8 bases and J dropped 6; count of bases not matched to a gene: 11. CDR1 and CDR2 (germline): SGHVS, FQNEAQ. This CDR3 is built from 15 residues. CDR3 sequence: CASCQVLAGGGEQYF. Here the CDR3 DNA reads TGTGCCAGCTGTCAAGTTCTAGCGGGAGGGGGCGAGCAGTACTTC.

The rearrangement joins TRBV2 to TRBJ2-5, with 8 positions matching TRBD1. CDR3 length equals 14 residues. The trim removed 7 bases at V and 5 bases at J, leaving 9 bases unmatched. Germline assignment: CDR1 SNHLY and CDR2 FYNNEI. The CDR3 DNA reads as TGTGCCAGCACCTTCGAGACAGGGGTGGAGACCCAGTACTTC. This codes for CASTFETGVETQYF.

This clone was recorded only once. The chain couples TRBV15 to TRBJ2-1; TRBD1 aligns across 7 bases. The CDR3 spans 15 residues. In germline, CDR1 is LNHNV, CDR2 YYDKDF (reference sequence). J gave up 4 bases and V 0 bases, and 3 bases lay outside the gene matches. CDR3 nucleotides: TGTGCCACCAGCAGAGATCTGGACAGGTACAATGAGCAGTTCTTC. This gives the protein CATSRDLDRYNEQFF.